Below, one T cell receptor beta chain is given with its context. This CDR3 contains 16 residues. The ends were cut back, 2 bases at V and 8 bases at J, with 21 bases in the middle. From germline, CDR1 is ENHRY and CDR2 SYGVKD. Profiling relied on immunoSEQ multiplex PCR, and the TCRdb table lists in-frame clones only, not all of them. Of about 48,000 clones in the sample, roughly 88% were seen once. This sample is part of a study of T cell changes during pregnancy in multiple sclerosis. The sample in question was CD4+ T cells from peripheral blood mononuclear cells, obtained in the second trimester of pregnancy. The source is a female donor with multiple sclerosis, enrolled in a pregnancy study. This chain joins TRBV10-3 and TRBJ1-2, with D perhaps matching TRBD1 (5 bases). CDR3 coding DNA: TGTGCCATCAGTGAGAGGGCAGGGAAGGATTCCGGCGGCTACACCTTC. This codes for CAISERAGKDSGGYTF.